This TCR beta chain was sequenced in a study of T-cell reconstitution after alpha-beta-depleted transplantation in children. The study, taken as a whole, reports: The origin of high day-60 TCRbeta diversity in some patients lay in surviving recipient T cells and thymic progenitors. By about two months after transplant, alpha-beta T cells reportedly arose from several hundred graft clones that had expanded. One year after transplant, T-cell counts and diversity came mostly from newly produced T cells.

This clonotype was seen a handful of times. The antigen remains undetermined. After removal of 4 bases from V and 2 bases from J, the junction contained 14 bases not matched to a gene. This CDR3 region has 19 residues. CDR1 is MGHRA, CDR2 YSYEKL, per germline. During its preparation, the TCRbeta library received unique molecular identifiers. TCRdb re-called the PCR reads with MiXCR, one entry per CDR3 protein. In the table there are a few hundred thousand distinct CDR3 sequences, around 27% of which are singletons. Here the sequenced sample was PBMCs, taken before TCRalphabeta/CD19-depleted stem cell transplant. The V gene is TRBV4-1, the J gene TRBJ2-1; 10 positions agree with TRBD2. The receptor was isolated from a boy in the first two years of life with Wiskott-Aldrich syndrome, due to receive a stem cell transplant. The CDR3 coding sequence is TGCGCCAGCAGCCTAAGCAACCTAGCGGGAGTTGGCCCCTACAATGAGCAGTTCTTC. Translated, it gives CASSLSNLAGVGPYNEQFF.